The rows below give T cell receptor beta chains drawn from one sample of a study of regulatory T cells in long-lasting Graves disease. TCRdb redid the calling of the multiplex PCR reads with MiXCR, one entry per CDR3 protein. The sample has 350,000 to 500,000 distinct CDR3 sequences, over 20% seen once. The source was peripheral blood mononuclear cells (PBMCs), collected when the disease was refractory, from a patient treated with antithyroid drugs. Source of these receptors: a female donor with Graves disease. The CDR3 runs from the conserved cysteine through the conserved F or W.

V	J	CDR3
TRBV3-1	TRBJ1-3	CASSQDWSGHTIYF
TRBV4-1	TRBJ2-2	CASSQRDRGGANTGELFF
TRBV6-1	TRBJ2-7	CASSRGVGEQYF
TRBV28	TRBJ1-6	CASSRDGGRSPLHF
TRBV7-2	TRBJ2-7	CASSPQTGGRTYEQYF
TRBV20-1	TRBJ2-5	CSARDSGRETQYF
TRBV15	TRBJ1-1	CATSREVNTEAFF
TRBV2	TRBJ2-7	CASSGGGSYEQYF
TRBV7-9	TRBJ2-3	CASSLAWEGGARQYF
TRBV29-1	TRBJ2-7	CSVERLAGGEQYF
TRBV27	TRBJ1-1	CASSLARGGAITEAFF
TRBV19	TRBJ2-2	CASSIDRDTGELFF
TRBV6-2/TRBV6-3	TRBJ2-7	CASSEDGGALIYEQYF
TRBV10-3	TRBJ1-6	CAISEGQGSPLHF
TRBV20-1	TRBJ2-5	CSARPARLQETQYF
TRBV7-3	TRBJ2-1	CASSLTTGSSYNEQFF
TRBV28	TRBJ2-1	CASSGNHYNEQFF